This paragraph covers one T cell receptor beta chain sequence. This sample is drawn from a study of control samples from healthy donors and cancer patients. V shed 5 bases, J shed 5 bases, and the junction held 4 bases outside the gene matches. The CDR3 runs to 13 residues. CDR1 LNHDA and CDR2 SQIVND come from the germline V gene (reference sequence). Assay used: immunoSEQ multiplex PCR; TCRdb lists only in-frame clones, some missing. In the table there are 150,000 to 180,000 clones, approximately 93% of which are singletons. The V and J genes are TRBV19 and TRBJ1-1; TRBD1 matches at 8 bases. This clonotype was obtained from a man aged 35 to 55 in good health. The sample comprised blood. CDR3 in DNA: TGTGCCAGTAGTGACAGGGGTCTGACTGAAGCTTTCTTT. It specifies CASSDRGLTEAFF.